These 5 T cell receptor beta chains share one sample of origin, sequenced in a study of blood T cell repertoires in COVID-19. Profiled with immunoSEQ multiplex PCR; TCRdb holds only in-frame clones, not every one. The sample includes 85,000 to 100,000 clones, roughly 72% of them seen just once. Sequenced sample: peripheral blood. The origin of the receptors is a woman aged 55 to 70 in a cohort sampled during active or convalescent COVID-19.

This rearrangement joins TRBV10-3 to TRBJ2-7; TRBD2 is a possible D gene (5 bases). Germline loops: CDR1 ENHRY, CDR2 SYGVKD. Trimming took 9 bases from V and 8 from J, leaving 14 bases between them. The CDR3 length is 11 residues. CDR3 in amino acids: CAMGATVQQYF. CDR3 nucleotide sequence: TGTGCCATGGGAGCTACCGTACAGCAGTACTTC.

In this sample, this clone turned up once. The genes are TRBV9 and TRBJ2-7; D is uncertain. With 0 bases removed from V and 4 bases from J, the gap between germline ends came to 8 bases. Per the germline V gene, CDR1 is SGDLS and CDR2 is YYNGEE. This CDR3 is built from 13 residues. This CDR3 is CASSVDGLYEQYF. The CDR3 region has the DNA TGTGCCAGCAGCGTAGATGGGCTATACGAGCAGTACTTC.

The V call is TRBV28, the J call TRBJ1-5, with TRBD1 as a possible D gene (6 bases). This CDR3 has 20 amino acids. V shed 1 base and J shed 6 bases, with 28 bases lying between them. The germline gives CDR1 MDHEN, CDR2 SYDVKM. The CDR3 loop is CASSLSDVGADGRVGQPQHF. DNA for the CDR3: TGTGCCAGCAGTTTATCGGACGTGGGGGCGGACGGTCGGGTTGGTCAGCCCCAGCATTTT.

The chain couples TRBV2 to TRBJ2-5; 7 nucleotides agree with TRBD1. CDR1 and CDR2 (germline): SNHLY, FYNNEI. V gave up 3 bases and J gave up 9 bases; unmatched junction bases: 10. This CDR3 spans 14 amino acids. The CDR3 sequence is CASSERTGGWAQYF. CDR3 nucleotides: TGTGCCAGCAGTGAGCGGACAGGCGGTTGGGCCCAGTACTTC.

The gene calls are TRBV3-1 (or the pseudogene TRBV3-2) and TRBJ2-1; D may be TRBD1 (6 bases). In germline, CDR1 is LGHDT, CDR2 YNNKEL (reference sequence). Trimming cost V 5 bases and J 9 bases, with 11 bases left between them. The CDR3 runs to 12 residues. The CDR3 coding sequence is TGTGCCAGCAGCACAAACAGGGCTGAGCAGTTCTTC. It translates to CASSTNRAEQFF.